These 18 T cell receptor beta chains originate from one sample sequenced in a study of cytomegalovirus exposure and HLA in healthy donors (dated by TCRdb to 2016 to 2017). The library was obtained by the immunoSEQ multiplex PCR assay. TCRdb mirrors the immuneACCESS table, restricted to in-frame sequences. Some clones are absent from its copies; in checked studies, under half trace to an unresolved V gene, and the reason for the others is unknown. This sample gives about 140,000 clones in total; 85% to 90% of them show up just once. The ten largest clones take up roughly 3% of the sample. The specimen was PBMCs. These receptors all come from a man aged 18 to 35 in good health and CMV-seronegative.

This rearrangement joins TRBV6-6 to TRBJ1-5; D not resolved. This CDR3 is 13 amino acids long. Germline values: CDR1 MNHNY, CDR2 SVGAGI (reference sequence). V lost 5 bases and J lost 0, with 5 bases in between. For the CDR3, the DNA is TGTGCCAGCAGTCCGTATAGCAATCAGCCCCAGCATTTT. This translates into CASSPYSNQPQHF.

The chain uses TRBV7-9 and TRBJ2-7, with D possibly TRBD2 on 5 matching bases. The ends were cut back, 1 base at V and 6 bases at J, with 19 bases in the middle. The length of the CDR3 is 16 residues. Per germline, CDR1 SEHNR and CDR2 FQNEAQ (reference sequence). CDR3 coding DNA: TGTGCCAGCAGCTTAGAGGGCCACTCGGGGTGGTTCGAGCAGTACTTC. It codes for CASSLEGHSGWFEQYF.

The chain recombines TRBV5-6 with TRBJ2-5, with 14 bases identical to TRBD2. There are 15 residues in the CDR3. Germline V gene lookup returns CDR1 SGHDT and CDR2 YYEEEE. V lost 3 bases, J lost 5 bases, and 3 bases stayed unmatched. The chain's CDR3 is CASSYRLAGGETQYF. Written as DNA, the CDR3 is TGTGCCAGCAGCTATCGACTAGCGGGAGGGGAGACCCAGTACTTC.

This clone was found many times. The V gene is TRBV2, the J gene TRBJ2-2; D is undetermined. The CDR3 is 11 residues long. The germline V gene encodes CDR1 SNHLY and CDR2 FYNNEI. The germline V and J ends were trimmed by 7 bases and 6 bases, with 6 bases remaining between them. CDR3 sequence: CASTQSGELFF. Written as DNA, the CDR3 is TGTGCCAGCACTCAGTCCGGGGAGCTGTTTTTT.

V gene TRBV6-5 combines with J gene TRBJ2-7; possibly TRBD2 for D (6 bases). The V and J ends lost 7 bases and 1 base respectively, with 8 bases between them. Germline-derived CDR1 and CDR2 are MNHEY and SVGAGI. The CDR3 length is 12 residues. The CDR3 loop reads CASTAGSYEQYF. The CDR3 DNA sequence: TGTGCCAGCACTGCGGGGTCCTACGAGCAGTACTTC.

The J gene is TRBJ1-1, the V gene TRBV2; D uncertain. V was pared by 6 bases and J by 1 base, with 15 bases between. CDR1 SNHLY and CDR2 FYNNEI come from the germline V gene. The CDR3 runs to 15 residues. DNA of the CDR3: TGTGCCAGCAGAACGATCCTTTGGCCGAACACTGAAGCTTTCTTT. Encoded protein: CASRTILWPNTEAFF.

Here the CDR3 DNA reads TGTGCCAGCAGCTTTTCTACAGTGAACACCGGGGAGCTGTTTTTT. Translating gives CASSFSTVNTGELFF. The chain couples TRBV5-5 to TRBJ2-2; D gene uncertain. Trimming removed 2 bases from V and 1 base from J, with 9 bases in between. Germline lookup yields CDR1 SGHKS and CDR2 YYEKEE (reference sequence). The length of the CDR3 is 15 residues.

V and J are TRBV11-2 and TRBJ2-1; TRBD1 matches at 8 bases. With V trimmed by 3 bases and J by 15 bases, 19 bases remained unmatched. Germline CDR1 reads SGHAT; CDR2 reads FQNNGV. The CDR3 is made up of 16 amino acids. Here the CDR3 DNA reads TGTGCCAGCAGCTTCGACAGGGGCGTCCGTTTAGAGCAGTGGTTCTTC. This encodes CASSFDRGVRLEQWFF.

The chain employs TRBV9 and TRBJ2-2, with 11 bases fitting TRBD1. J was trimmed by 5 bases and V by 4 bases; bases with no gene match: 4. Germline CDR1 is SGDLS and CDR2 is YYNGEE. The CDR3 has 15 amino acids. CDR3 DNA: TGTGCCAGCAGCCACAGGGACAGGGGGACCGGGGAGCTGTTTTTT. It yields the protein CASSHRDRGTGELFF.

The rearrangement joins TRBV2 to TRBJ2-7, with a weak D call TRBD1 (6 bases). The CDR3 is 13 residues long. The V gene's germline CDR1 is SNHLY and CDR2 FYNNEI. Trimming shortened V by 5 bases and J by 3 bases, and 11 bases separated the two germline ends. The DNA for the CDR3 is TGTGCCAGCAGTCGGGACACCGGCTACGAGCAGTACTTC. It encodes CASSRDTGYEQYF.

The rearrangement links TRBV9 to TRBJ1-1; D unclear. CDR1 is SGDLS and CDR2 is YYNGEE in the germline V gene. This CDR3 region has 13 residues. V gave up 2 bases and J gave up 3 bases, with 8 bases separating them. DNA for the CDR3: TGTGCCAGCAGCGTTATCGGGGACACTGAAGCTTTCTTT. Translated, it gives CASSVIGDTEAFF.

Here the CDR3 reads CSVVTRGPMLAYEQYF. CDR3 nucleotide sequence: TGCAGCGTAGTTACGAGGGGGCCCATGTTGGCCTACGAGCAGTACTTC. The chain uses TRBV29-1 and TRBJ2-7, with 7 positions matching TRBD1. CDR1 SQVTM and CDR2 ANQGSEA come from the germline V gene. The length of the CDR3 is 16 residues. V gave up 6 bases and J gave up 2 bases; unmatched junction bases: 16.

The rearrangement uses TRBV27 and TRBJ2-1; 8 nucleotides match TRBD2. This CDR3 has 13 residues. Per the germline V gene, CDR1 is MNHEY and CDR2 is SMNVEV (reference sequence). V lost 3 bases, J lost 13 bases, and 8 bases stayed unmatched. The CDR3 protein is CASSFTGLEIQFF. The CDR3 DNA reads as TGTGCCAGCAGTTTTACGGGACTAGAAATCCAGTTCTTC.

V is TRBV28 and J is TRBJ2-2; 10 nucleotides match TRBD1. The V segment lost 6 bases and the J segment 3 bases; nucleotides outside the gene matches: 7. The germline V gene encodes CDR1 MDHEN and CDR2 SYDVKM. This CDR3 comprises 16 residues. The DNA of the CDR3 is TGTGCCAGCAGGGGCTCTGGACAGGGGGACACCGGGGAGCTGTTTTTT. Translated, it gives CASRGSGQGDTGELFF.

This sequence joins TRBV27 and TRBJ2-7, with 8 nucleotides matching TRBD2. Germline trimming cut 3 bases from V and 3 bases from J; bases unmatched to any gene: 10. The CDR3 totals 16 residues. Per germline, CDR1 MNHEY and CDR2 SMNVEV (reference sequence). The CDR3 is CASSFRRLARGYEQYF. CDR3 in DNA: TGTGCCAGCAGTTTCCGCAGACTAGCGAGAGGCTACGAGCAGTACTTC.

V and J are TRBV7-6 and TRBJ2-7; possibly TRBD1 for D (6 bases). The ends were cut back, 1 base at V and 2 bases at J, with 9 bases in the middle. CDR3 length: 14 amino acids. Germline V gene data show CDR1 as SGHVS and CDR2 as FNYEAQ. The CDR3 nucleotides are TGTGCCAGCAGCTTAGGGGACATGACCTACGAGCAGTACTTC. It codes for CASSLGDMTYEQYF. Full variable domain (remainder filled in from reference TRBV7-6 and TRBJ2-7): GAGVSQSPRYKVTKRGQDVALRCDPISGHVSLYWYRQALGQGPEFLTYFNYEAQQDKSGLPNDRFSAERPEGSISTLTIQRTEQRDSAMYRCASSLGDMTYEQYFGPGTRLTVT.

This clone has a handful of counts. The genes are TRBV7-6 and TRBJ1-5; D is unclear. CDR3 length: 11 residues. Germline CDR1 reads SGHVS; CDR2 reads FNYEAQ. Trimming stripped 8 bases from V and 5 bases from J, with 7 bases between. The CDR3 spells CASWSHQPQHF. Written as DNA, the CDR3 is TGTGCCAGCTGGAGTCATCAGCCCCAGCATTTT.

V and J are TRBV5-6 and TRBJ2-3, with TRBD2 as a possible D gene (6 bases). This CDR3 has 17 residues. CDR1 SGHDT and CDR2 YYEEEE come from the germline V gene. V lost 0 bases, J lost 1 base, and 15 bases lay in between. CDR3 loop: CASSLEPSGYRTDTQYF. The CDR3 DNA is TGTGCCAGCAGCTTGGAGCCAAGCGGGTACCGCACAGATACGCAGTATTTT.